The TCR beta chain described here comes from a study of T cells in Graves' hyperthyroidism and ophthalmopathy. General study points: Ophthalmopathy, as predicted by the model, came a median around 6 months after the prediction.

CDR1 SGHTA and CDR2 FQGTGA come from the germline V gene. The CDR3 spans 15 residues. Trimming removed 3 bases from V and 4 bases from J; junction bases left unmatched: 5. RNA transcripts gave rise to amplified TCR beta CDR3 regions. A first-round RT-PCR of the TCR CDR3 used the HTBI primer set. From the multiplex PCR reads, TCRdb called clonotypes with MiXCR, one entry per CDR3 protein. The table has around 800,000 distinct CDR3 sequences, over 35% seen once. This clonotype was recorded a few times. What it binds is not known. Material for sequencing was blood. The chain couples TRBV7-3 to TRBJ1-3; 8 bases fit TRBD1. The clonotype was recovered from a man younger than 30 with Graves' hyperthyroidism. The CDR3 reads CASSLQGARGNTIYF. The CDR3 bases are TGTGCCAGCAGCTTGCAGGGGGCGCGAGGAAACACCATATATTTT.